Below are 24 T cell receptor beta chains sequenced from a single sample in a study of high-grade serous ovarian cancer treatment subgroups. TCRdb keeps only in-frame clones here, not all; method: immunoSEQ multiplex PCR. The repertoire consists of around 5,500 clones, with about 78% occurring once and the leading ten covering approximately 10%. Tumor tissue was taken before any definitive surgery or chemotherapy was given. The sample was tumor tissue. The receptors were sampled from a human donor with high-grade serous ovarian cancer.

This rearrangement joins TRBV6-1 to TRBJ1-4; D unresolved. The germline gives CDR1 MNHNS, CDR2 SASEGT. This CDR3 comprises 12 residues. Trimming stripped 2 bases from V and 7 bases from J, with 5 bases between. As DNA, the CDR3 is TGTGCCAGCAGTGAATTGGGTGAAAAACTGTTTTTT. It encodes CASSELGEKLFF.

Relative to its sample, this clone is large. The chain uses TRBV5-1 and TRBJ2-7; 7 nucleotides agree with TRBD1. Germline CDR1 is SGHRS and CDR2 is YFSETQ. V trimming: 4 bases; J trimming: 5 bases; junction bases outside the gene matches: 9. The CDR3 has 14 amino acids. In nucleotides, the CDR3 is TGCGCCAGCAGCCCTGGTGAGGGACAGCACGAGCAGTACTTC. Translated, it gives CASSPGEGQHEQYF. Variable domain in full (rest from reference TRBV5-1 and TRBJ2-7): KAGVTQTPRYLIKTRGQQVTLSCSPISGHRSVSWYQQTPGQGLQFLFEYFSETQRNKGNFPGRFSGRQFSNSRSEMNVSTLELGDSALYLCASSPGEGQHEQYFGPGTRLTVT.

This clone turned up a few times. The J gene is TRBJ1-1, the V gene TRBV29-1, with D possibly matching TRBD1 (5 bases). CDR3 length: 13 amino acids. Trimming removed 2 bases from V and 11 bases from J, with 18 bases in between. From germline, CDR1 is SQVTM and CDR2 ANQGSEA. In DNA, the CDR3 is TGCAGCGTTGAACGGGACTCGGCGGGGAGGGCTTTCTTT. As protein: CSVERDSAGRAFF. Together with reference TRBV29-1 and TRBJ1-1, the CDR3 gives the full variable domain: SAVISQKPSRDICQRGTSLTIQCQVDSQVTMMFWYRQQPGQSLTLIATANQGSEATYESGFVIDKFPISRPNLTFSTLTVSNMSPEDSSIYLCSVERDSAGRAFFGQGTRLTVV.

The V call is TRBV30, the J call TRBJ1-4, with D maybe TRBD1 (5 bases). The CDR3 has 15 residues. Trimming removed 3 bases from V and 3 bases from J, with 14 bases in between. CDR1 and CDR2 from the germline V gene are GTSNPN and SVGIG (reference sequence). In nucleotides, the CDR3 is TGTGCCTGGAGAGGAGTCGGGGCGGCTAATGAAAAACTGTTTTTT. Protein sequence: CAWRGVGAANEKLFF.

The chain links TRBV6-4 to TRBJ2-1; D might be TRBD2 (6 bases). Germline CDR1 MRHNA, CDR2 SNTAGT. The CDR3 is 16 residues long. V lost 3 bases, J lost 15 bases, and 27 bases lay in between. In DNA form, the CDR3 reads TGTGCCAGCAGTGATGCTCTGATGGGGGAGGCCAAAATCAGGTTCTTC. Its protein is CASSDALMGEAKIRFF.

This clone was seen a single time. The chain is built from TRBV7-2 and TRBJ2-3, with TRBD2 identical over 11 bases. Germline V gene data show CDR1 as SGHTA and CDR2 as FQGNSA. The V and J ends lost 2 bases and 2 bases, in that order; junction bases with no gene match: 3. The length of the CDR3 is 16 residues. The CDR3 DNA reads TGTGCCAGCAGCTTATTACTAGCGGGGGTCACAGATACGCAGTATTTT. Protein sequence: CASSLLLAGVTDTQYF.

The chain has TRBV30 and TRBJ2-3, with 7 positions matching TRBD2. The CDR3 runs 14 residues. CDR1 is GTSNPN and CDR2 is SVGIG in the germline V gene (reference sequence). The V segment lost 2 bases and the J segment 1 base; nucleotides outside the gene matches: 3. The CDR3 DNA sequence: TGTGCCTGGAGTTTGGGGGGGGGCACAGATACGCAGTATTTT. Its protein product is CAWSLGGGTDTQYF.

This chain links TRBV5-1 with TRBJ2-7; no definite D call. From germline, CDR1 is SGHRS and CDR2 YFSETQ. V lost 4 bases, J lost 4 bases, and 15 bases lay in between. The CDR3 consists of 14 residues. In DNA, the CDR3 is TGCGCCAGCAGCCCTCACCCGAAGGGTTACGAGCAGTACTTC. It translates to CASSPHPKGYEQYF.

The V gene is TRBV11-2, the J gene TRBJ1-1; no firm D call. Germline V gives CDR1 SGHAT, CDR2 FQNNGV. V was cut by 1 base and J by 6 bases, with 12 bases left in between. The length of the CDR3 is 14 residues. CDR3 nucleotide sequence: TGTGCCAGCAGCTTAGCGGGAAAATTGGCTGAAGCTTTCTTT. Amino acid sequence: CASSLAGKLAEAFF.

CDR3 coding DNA: TGCAGCGTTTCAGGGGGACTCGGAGGCACTGAAGCTTTCTTT. Translated: CSVSGGLGGTEAFF. This rearrangement joins TRBV29-1 to TRBJ1-1, with 7 positions matching TRBD1. The CDR3 loop spans 14 amino acids. The germline gives CDR1 SQVTM, CDR2 ANQGSEA. The trim removed 5 bases at V and 4 bases at J, leaving 10 bases unmatched.

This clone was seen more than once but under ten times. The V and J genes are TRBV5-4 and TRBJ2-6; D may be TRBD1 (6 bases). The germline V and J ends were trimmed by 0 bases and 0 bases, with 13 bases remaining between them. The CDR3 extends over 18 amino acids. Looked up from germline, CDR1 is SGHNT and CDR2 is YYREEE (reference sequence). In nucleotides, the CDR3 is TGTGCCAGCAGCTTGGGTGGGGCAGGGGTCTCTGGGGCCAACGTCCTGACTTTC. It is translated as CASSLGGAGVSGANVLTF.

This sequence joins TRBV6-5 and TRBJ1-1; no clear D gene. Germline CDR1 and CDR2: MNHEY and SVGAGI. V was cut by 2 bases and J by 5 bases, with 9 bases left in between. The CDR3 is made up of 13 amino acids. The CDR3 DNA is TGTGCCAGCAGTTACGAGAGAACAACTGAAGCTTTCTTT. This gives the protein CASSYERTTEAFF.

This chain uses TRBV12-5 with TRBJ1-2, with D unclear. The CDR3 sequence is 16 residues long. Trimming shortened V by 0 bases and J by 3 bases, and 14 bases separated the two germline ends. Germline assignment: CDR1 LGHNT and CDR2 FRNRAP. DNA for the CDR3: TGTGCTAGTGGTTTGGTACTCAGAGGCAGCTACTATGGCTACACCTTC. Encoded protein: CASGLVLRGSYYGYTF.

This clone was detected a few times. In nucleotides, the CDR3 is TGTGCCAGCACCTGGGTCGCGAACACCGGGGAGCTGTTTTTT. This sequence encodes CASTWVANTGELFF. This chain links TRBV2 with TRBJ2-2; D is ambiguous. Germline CDR1 reads SNHLY; CDR2 reads FYNNEI. Trimming took off 7 bases at V and 0 bases at J, with 9 bases between the two ends. This CDR3 has 14 amino acids. Full variable domain (missing parts from reference TRBV2 and TRBJ2-2): EPEVTQTPSHQVTQMGQEVILRCVPISNHLYFYWYRQILGQKVEFLVSFYNNEISEKSEIFDDQFSVERPDGSNFTLKIRSTKLEDSAMYFCASTWVANTGELFFGEGSRLTVL.

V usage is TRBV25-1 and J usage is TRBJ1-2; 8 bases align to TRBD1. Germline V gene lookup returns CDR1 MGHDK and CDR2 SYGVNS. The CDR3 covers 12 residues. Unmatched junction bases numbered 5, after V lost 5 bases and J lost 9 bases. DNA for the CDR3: TGTGCCAGCAGTCCACAGGGGGTTCGCTACACCTTC. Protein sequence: CASSPQGVRYTF.

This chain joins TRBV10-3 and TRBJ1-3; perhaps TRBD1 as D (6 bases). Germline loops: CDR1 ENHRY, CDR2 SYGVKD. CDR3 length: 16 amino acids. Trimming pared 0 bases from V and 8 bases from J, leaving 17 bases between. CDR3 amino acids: CAISESGGGAQDTIYF. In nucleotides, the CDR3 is TGTGCCATCAGTGAGTCAGGAGGGGGGGCGCAGGACACCATATATTTT.

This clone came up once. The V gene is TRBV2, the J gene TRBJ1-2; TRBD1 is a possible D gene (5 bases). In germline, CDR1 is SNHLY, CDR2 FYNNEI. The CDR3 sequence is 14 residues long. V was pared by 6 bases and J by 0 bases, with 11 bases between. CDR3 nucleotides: TGTGCCAGCAGACAGGCCCTAGCTAACTATGGCTACACCTTC. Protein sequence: CASRQALANYGYTF.

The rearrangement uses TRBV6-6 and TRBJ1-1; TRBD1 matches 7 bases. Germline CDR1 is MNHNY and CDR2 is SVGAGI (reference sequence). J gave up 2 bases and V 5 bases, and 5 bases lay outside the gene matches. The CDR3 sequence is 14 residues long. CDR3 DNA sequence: TGTGCCAGCAGTCGGAGACAGGGAAACACTGAAGCTTTCTTT. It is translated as CASSRRQGNTEAFF.

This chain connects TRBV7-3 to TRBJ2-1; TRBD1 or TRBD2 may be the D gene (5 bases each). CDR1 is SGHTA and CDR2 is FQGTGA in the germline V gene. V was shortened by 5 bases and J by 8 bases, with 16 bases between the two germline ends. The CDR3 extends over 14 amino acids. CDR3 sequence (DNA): TGTGCCAGCAGCCTAGGGGACCCTGGGGATGAGCAGTTCTTC. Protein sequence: CASSLGDPGDEQFF.

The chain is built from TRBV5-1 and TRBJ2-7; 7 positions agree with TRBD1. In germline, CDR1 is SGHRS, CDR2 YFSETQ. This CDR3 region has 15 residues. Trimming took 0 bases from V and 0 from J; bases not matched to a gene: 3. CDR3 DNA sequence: TGCGCCAGCAGCTTGGCCAGGGGGAGCTCCTACGAGCAGTACTTC. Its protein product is CASSLARGSSYEQYF.

In DNA, the CDR3 is TGTGCCAGTAGTGTCGACCCGGGACTCCTCTACAATGAGCAGTTCTTC. Its protein is CASSVDPGLLYNEQFF. V is TRBV19 and J is TRBJ2-1; D may be TRBD2 (6 bases). V dropped 5 bases and J dropped 3 bases, with 17 bases sitting between them. The CDR3 extends over 16 amino acids. Per the germline V gene, CDR1 is LNHDA and CDR2 is SQIVND (reference sequence).

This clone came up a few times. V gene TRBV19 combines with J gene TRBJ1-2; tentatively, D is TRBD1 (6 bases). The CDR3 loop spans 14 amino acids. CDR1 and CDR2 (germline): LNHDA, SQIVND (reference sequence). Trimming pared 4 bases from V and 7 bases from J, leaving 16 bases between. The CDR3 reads CASSTNPLTGGYTF. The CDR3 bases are TGTGCCAGTAGTACGAACCCACTGACAGGTGGCTACACCTTC.

In DNA, the CDR3 is TGCGCCAGCAGCCAAGGTACAGGCCCCTTGAACACCATATATTTT. Protein product: CASSQGTGPLNTIYF. The chain has TRBV4-1 and TRBJ1-3; a possible D gene is TRBD1 (5 bases). The germline V gene has CDR1 MGHRA and CDR2 YSYEKL. The CDR3 covers 15 residues. Trimming shortened V by 1 base and J by 7 bases, and 14 bases separated the two germline ends.

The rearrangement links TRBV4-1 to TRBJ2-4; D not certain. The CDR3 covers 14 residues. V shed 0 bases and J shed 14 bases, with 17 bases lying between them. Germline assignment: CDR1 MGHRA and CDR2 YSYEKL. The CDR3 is CASSQESNLDREYF. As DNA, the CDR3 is TGCGCCAGCAGCCAAGAATCTAATCTCGACCGTGAGTACTTC.